This T cell receptor (beta chain) stems from a study of CD8 T cells in ankylosing spondylitis. TCRdb re-analysed the 5' RACE reads in MiXCR, keeping a single row per CDR3 protein. Of about 240,000 distinct CDR3 sequences listed, 8.6% are singletons. Germline CDR1 is DFQATT and CDR2 is SNEGSKA (reference sequence). The CDR3 loop spans 17 amino acids. Trimming pared 4 bases from V and 1 base from J, leaving 20 bases between. This clonotype came up many times. Its antigen is undetermined. Overall study results and limits: Ankylosing spondylitis blood appeared to carry a characteristic TCR beta motif of eight or nine highly homologous variants. Relatively rare in peripheral blood, disease-linked clones were also CD8+.

Sequencing input: blood, either unsorted or a sorted T cell fraction (not recorded which). The V gene is TRBV20-1, the J gene TRBJ1-5, with no clear D. The source of this sequence is a male donor with ankylosing spondylitis or in good health (not recorded which). The DNA for the CDR3 is TGCAGTGCTACCGGAGGCAGTTCGGTGGGGAGCAATCAGCCCCAGCATTTT. As protein: CSATGGSSVGSNQPQHF.